The 26 T cell receptor beta chains below all came from one sample that was sequenced in a study of a mutant IDH1 vaccine in newly diagnosed glioma. As to time point: baseline, week 1 (first vaccination visit). Treatment specified: pre-vaccination baseline after standard-of-care therapy. Libraries were prepared by immunoSEQ multiplex PCR; TCRdb keeps only in-frame clonotypes and omits some of them. In the table there are approximately 92,000 clones, about four fifths of which are singletons. The specimen comprised PBMCs, sampled from a glioma patient treated with radiotherapy, temozolomide or both. Receptors originate from a woman in her fifties or sixties with glioma.

The chain combines TRBV5-1 with TRBJ2-1; D is uncertain. This CDR3 is built from 12 residues. Trimming took 0 bases from V and 5 from J, leaving 3 bases between them. Germline lookup yields CDR1 SGHRS and CDR2 YFSETQ. The CDR3 loop is CASSLGHNEQFF. The CDR3 DNA reads TGCGCCAGCAGCTTGGGCCACAATGAGCAGTTCTTC.

The chain combines TRBV27 with TRBJ2-7, with 7 bases identical to TRBD2. Germline values: CDR1 MNHEY, CDR2 SMNVEV (reference sequence). Losses at the gene ends were 3 bases for V and 5 bases for J; bases not matched to a gene: 4. The CDR3 is 13 amino acids. The DNA for the CDR3 is TGTGCCAGCAGTTTGCGGGGGAGGCACGAGCAGTACTTC. This gives the protein CASSLRGRHEQYF.

V is TRBV5-4 and J is TRBJ1-4; 7 bases agree with TRBD1. Germline V gene lookup returns CDR1 SGHNT and CDR2 YYREEE (reference sequence). V gave up 4 bases and J gave up 7 bases; unmatched junction bases: 13. This CDR3 has 16 amino acids. The CDR3: CASSRNPTGSSEKLFF. The CDR3 DNA sequence: TGTGCCAGCAGCCGGAACCCGACAGGGAGTAGTGAAAAACTGTTTTTT.

This clone was detected ten times or more. The V call is TRBV5-6, the J call TRBJ2-1; D not resolved. Trimming cost V 4 bases and J 5 bases, with 4 bases left between them. Germline lookup yields CDR1 SGHDT and CDR2 YYEEEE. This CDR3 contains 11 residues. CDR3 nucleotide sequence: TGTGCCAGCAGCCTCGACAATGAGCAGTTCTTC. Encoded protein: CASSLDNEQFF.

This clone was seen just once. The V gene is TRBV7-9, the J gene TRBJ2-7; the D gene could be TRBD1 or TRBD2 (6 bases each). V was shortened by 5 bases and J by 3 bases, with 11 bases between the two germline ends. The germline V gene encodes CDR1 SEHNR and CDR2 FQNEAQ (reference sequence). The CDR3 totals 13 residues. The DNA of the CDR3 is TGTGCCAGCAGCACTGGGGGGCTCTACGAGCAGTACTTC. It is translated as CASSTGGLYEQYF.

The genes are TRBV6-5 and TRBJ2-1; D uncertain. CDR3 length: 14 amino acids. Per the germline V gene, CDR1 is MNHEY and CDR2 is SVGAGI. With 8 bases removed from V and 7 bases from J, the gap between germline ends came to 18 bases. The CDR3 protein is CASGPRRVGNEQFF. CDR3 nucleotide sequence: TGTGCCAGCGGACCGAGACGAGTAGGGAATGAGCAGTTCTTC.

The chain recombines TRBV6-1 with TRBJ1-1; 8 bases match TRBD1. This CDR3 is built from 16 residues. Trimming at V came to 3 bases and at J to 0 bases, leaving 6 bases not matched to a gene. CDR1 is MNHNS, CDR2 SASEGT, per germline. This CDR3 is CASSDVRGPVNTEAFF. The CDR3 bases are TGTGCCAGCAGTGACGTCAGGGGGCCTGTGAACACTGAAGCTTTCTTT.

This chain uses TRBV5-1 with TRBJ2-1; unclear D gene. V lost 4 bases and J lost 2, with 10 bases in between. There are 14 residues in the CDR3. CDR1 and CDR2 from the germline V gene are SGHRS and YFSETQ. CDR3 region: CASSLTVTYNEQFF. Written as DNA, the CDR3 is TGCGCCAGCAGCCTAACCGTCACCTACAATGAGCAGTTCTTC.

This clone was counted between two and nine times. V gene TRBV14 combines with J gene TRBJ2-7, with 10 nucleotides matching TRBD1. Trimming at V came to 1 base and at J to 2 bases, leaving 5 bases not matched to a gene. Germline-derived CDR1 and CDR2 are SGHDN and FVKESK. The CDR3 runs 16 residues. The CDR3 bases are TGTGCCAGCAGCCAAGGGGGGACAGGGGTTCCCTACGAGCAGTACTTC. It specifies CASSQGGTGVPYEQYF.

This clone was found a few times. This chain joins TRBV5-1 and TRBJ2-2, with D unclear. Germline V lookup: CDR1 SGHRS, CDR2 YFSETQ. This CDR3 has 12 residues. V lost 2 bases and J 2 bases, leaving 1 base between the germline ends. In DNA, the CDR3 is TGCGCCAGCAGCTTCAACACCGGGGAGCTGTTTTTT. Translated: CASSFNTGELFF.

V and J are TRBV27 and TRBJ1-1; a possible D gene is TRBD1 (5 bases). This CDR3 region has 11 residues. CDR1 is MNHEY, CDR2 SMNVEV, per germline (reference sequence). The V end lost 3 bases, the J end lost 7 bases, and 6 bases lay between the germline ends. CDR3 nucleotides: TGTGCCAGCAGTTTGGGGGATGAAGCTTTCTTT. It codes for CASSLGDEAFF.

The chain couples TRBV15 to TRBJ2-5, with 7 bases aligning to TRBD1. V shed 3 bases and J 2 bases; nucleotides not matched to a gene: 3. The CDR3 runs 14 residues. Looked up from germline, CDR1 is LNHNV and CDR2 is YYDKDF (reference sequence). The CDR3: CATSSPGQQETQYF. In nucleotides, the CDR3 is TGTGCCACCAGCAGCCCGGGACAGCAAGAGACCCAGTACTTC.

The rearrangement joins TRBV7-3 to TRBJ2-3; TRBD2 matches 7 bases. The J segment lost 2 bases and the V segment lost 5 bases, leaving 7 bases of the junction unmatched. CDR3 size: 15 residues. Germline V gene data show CDR1 as SGHTA and CDR2 as FQGTGA. The CDR3 protein is CASSSGTTYTDTQYF. The CDR3 nucleotides are TGTGCCAGCAGCAGCGGGACTACCTACACAGATACGCAGTATTTT.

The J gene is TRBJ2-7, the V gene TRBV15, with D possibly matching TRBD2 (6 bases). The V end was cut by 7 bases, the J end by 2 bases, with 18 bases between. CDR1 LNHNV and CDR2 YYDKDF come from the germline V gene (reference sequence). The length of the CDR3 is 15 residues. In DNA, the CDR3 is TGTGCCACCACCCCTGGAGGGGCCTCCACCTACGAGCAGTACTTC. Protein: CATTPGGASTYEQYF.

The chain joins TRBV15 to TRBJ1-4; D remains ambiguous. CDR1 LNHNV and CDR2 YYDKDF come from the germline V gene (reference sequence). V gave up 4 bases and J gave up 5 bases, with 14 bases separating them. The length of the CDR3 is 15 residues. The CDR3 sequence: CATSKGPGGNEKLFF. As DNA, the CDR3 is TGTGCCACCAGCAAAGGACCCGGCGGGAATGAAAAACTGTTTTTT.

J is TRBJ2-2 and V is TRBV27; unclear D gene. Germline V CDR1 and CDR2: MNHEY, SMNVEV (reference sequence). The CDR3 covers 14 residues. V lost 5 bases, J lost 4 bases, and 11 bases lay in between. In DNA, the CDR3 is TGTGCCAGCAGTGCCTCGGGTGTCACCGGGGAGCTGTTTTTT. It is translated as CASSASGVTGELFF.

This clone was seen a few times. The chain carries TRBV29-1 and TRBJ1-4; no clear D gene. Trimming stripped 5 bases from V and 8 bases from J, with 9 bases between. This CDR3 region has 11 residues. The germline V gene encodes CDR1 SQVTM and CDR2 ANQGSEA. The CDR3 is CSVLFSEKLFF. The DNA for the CDR3 is TGCAGCGTTCTATTTTCGGAAAAACTGTTTTTT. Based on the CDR3 plus reference TRBV29-1 and TRBJ1-4, the full variable domain is SAVISQKPSRDICQRGTSLTIQCQVDSQVTMMFWYRQQPGQSLTLIATANQGSEATYESGFVIDKFPISRPNLTFSTLTVSNMSPEDSSIYLCSVLFSEKLFFGSGTQLSVL.

V and J are TRBV15 and TRBJ2-5; no clear D gene. The V end was cut by 0 bases, the J end by 8 bases, with 13 bases between. The germline gives CDR1 LNHNV, CDR2 YYDKDF (reference sequence). The CDR3 contains 14 residues. CDR3 in DNA: TGTGCCACCAGCAGAGATCAGCCCCCTGGAACCCAGTACTTC. Encoded protein: CATSRDQPPGTQYF.

The V and J genes are TRBV4-3 and TRBJ2-1, with 7 bases aligning to TRBD2. CDR1 and CDR2 from the germline V gene are LGHNA and YSLEER. The trim removed 8 bases at V and 7 bases at J, leaving 11 bases unmatched. The CDR3 is 14 amino acids. The CDR3 loop is CASRAGLGRNEQFF. CDR3 nucleotide sequence: TGCGCCAGCCGAGCGGGGCTGGGTAGGAATGAGCAGTTCTTC.

The chain is built from TRBV2 and TRBJ1-1, with D possibly being TRBD1 (5 bases). Per the germline V gene, CDR1 is SNHLY and CDR2 is FYNNEI. The CDR3 sequence is 14 residues long. V was pared by 7 bases and J by 0 bases, with 12 bases between. The CDR3 nucleotides are TGTGCCAGCAACAGGAGGGAATTGAACACTGAAGCTTTCTTT. Amino acids: CASNRRELNTEAFF.

This clone occurred once. The gene calls are TRBV2 and TRBJ2-1, with D possibly TRBD2 on 5 matching bases. The length of the CDR3 is 15 residues. The germline V and J ends were trimmed by 4 bases and 5 bases, with 15 bases remaining between them. The germline V gene has CDR1 SNHLY and CDR2 FYNNEI. The CDR3 DNA sequence: TGTGCCAGCAGTGGGATCGGTAAGGAGGACAATGAGCAGTTCTTC. Its translation is CASSGIGKEDNEQFF. Full variable domain (outside the CDR3, taken from reference TRBV2 and TRBJ2-1): EPEVTQTPSHQVTQMGQEVILRCVPISNHLYFYWYRQILGQKVEFLVSFYNNEISEKSEIFDDQFSVERPDGSNFTLKIRSTKLEDSAMYFCASSGIGKEDNEQFFGPGTRLTVL.

The chain joins TRBV5-1 to TRBJ1-5, with a weak D call TRBD1 (5 bases). V shed 4 bases and J shed 9 bases, with 20 bases lying between them. Looked up from germline, CDR1 is SGHRS and CDR2 is YFSETQ. This CDR3 is 15 amino acids long. The CDR3 DNA reads TGCGCCAGCAGCCCGGGACCGGGATACTGGGCGCCCCAGCATTTT. Protein sequence: CASSPGPGYWAPQHF.

V is TRBV19 and J is TRBJ1-4; no firm D call. Germline loops: CDR1 LNHDA, CDR2 SQIVND (reference sequence). The CDR3 has 15 residues. The V end lost 7 bases, the J end lost 0 bases, and 12 bases lay between the germline ends. CDR3 loop: CASTSRDATNEKLFF. The CDR3 region has the DNA TGTGCCAGTACCTCTCGGGATGCAACTAATGAAAAACTGTTTTTT.

With regard to this clone: At one of its ends the junction is not consistent with the germline gene, which may arise from a read error. This chain connects TRBV5-1 to TRBJ2-2; D might be TRBD1 or TRBD2, each matching 5 bases. There are 16 residues in the CDR3. Per germline, CDR1 SGHRS and CDR2 YFSETQ. CDR3 sequence reads: CAGSLDGTANTGELFF. In DNA, the CDR3 is TGCGCCGGCAGCTTGGACGGGACGGCTAACACCGGGGAGCTGTTTTTT.

This chain's CDR3 is CASSPAGRSTDTQYF. CDR3 nucleotides: TGTGCCAGCAGCCCTGCCGGGCGGAGCACAGATACGCAGTATTTT. The V gene is TRBV7-2, the J gene TRBJ2-3, with no clear D. CDR1 and CDR2 (germline): SGHTA, FQGNSA. Trimming pared 5 bases from V and 0 bases from J, leaving 12 bases between. The CDR3 is 15 amino acids.

The chain links TRBV7-9 to TRBJ1-6; D call uncertain. In germline, CDR1 is SEHNR, CDR2 FQNEAQ (reference sequence). Trimming shortened V by 4 bases and J by 14 bases, and 12 bases separated the two germline ends. CDR3 length equals 12 residues. CDR3 DNA sequence: TGTGCCAGCAGCTCAGGACCGGCAGCCCTCCACTTT. Amino acid sequence: CASSSGPAALHF.